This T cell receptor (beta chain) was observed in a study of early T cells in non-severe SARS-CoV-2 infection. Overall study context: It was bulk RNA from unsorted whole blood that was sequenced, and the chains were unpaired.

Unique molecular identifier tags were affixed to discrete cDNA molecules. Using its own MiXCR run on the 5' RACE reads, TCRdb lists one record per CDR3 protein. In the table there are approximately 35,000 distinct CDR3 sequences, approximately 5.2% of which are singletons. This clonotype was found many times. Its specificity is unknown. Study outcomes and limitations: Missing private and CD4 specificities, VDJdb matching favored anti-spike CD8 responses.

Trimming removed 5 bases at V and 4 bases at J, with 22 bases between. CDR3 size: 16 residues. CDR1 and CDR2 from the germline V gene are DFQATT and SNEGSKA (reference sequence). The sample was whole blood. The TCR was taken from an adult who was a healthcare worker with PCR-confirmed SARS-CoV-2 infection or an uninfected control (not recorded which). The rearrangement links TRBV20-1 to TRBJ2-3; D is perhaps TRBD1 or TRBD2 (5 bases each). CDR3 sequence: CSAGETGRTLSDTQYF. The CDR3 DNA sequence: TGCAGTGCTGGGGAGACGGGACGAACTTTATCAGATACGCAGTATTTT.